Listed here are 17 T cell receptor beta chains from one sample, sequenced in a study of blood T cell repertoires in COVID-19. The repertoire was sequenced with immunoSEQ multiplex PCR; TCRdb's copy has only in-frame clones and lacks some. The sample yields around 100,000 clones, 70% to 85% seen once. The sample consisted of peripheral blood. The receptors come from a human donor in a cohort sampled during active COVID-19.

The chain recombines TRBV9 with TRBJ1-1; D gene uncertain. CDR1 is SGDLS, CDR2 YYNGEE, per germline. The CDR3 consists of 12 residues. Trimming cost V 4 bases and J 9 bases, with 13 bases left between them. This chain's CDR3 is CASSPLGEKAFF. As DNA, the CDR3 is TGTGCCAGCAGCCCATTGGGAGAAAAAGCTTTCTTT.

This chain joins TRBV4-1 and TRBJ1-6; no reliable D call. The CDR3 consists of 15 residues. CDR1 is MGHRA and CDR2 is YSYEKL in the germline V gene. V gave up 0 bases and J gave up 4 bases, with 7 bases separating them. The CDR3 nucleotides are TGCGCCAGCAGCCAAGATATCAGGTATAATTCACCCCTCCACTTT. Translation gives CASSQDIRYNSPLHF.

Only one count was recorded for this clone. The rearrangement links TRBV27 to TRBJ1-5; 9 positions match TRBD1. Germline V lookup: CDR1 MNHEY, CDR2 SMNVEV (reference sequence). The CDR3 runs 16 residues. The ends lost 4 bases at V and 0 bases at J; junction bases unmatched: 4. CDR3 nucleotide sequence: TGTGCCAGCAGTTCGACAGGGGGGAGTAGCAATCAGCCCCAGCATTTT. Translated, it gives CASSSTGGSSNQPQHF.

The chain uses TRBV29-1 and TRBJ1-2; D might be TRBD1 (5 bases). Germline lookup yields CDR1 SQVTM and CDR2 ANQGSEA. V dropped 6 bases and J dropped 4 bases, with 24 bases sitting between them. The CDR3 runs 16 residues. CDR3 amino acids: CSVTGAGLDIGYGYTF. The DNA of the CDR3 is TGCAGCGTGACTGGCGCAGGGTTGGATATCGGCTATGGCTACACCTTC. The whole variable domain, remainder taken from reference TRBV29-1 and TRBJ1-2, is SAVISQKPSRDICQRGTSLTIQCQVDSQVTMMFWYRQQPGQSLTLIATANQGSEATYESGFVIDKFPISRPNLTFSTLTVSNMSPEDSSIYLCSVTGAGLDIGYGYTFGSGTRLTVV.

V usage is TRBV13 and J usage is TRBJ2-3; 10 bases line up with TRBD2. Germline V gives CDR1 PRHDT, CDR2 FYEKMQ (reference sequence). This CDR3 is 17 amino acids long. Trimming cost V 2 bases and J 6 bases; bases outside gene matches: 11. The CDR3 DNA reads TGTGCCAGCAGCTTAATCCAGATCGGTAGCGGGGGGGATACGCAGTATTTT. This translates into CASSLIQIGSGGDTQYF.

This clone is a singleton in its sample. This rearrangement joins TRBV15 to TRBJ2-1; the match to TRBD2 covers 10 bases. Germline CDR1 and CDR2: LNHNV and YYDKDF (reference sequence). The CDR3 extends over 16 amino acids. Trimming cost V 3 bases and J 9 bases; bases outside gene matches: 11. Here the CDR3 DNA reads TGTGCCACCAGCAGGACGAGAGCGGGGGGGCTTGGTGAGCAGTTCTTC. Translating gives CATSRTRAGGLGEQFF.

The chain joins TRBV7-9 to TRBJ2-1; 7 bases are a match to TRBD2. The CDR3 contains 14 residues. Unmatched junction bases numbered 7, after V lost 3 bases and J lost 8 bases. From germline, CDR1 is SEHNR and CDR2 FQNEAQ (reference sequence). The CDR3 sequence is CASSFLAGVYEQFF. In DNA, the CDR3 is TGTGCCAGCAGCTTCCTGGCGGGAGTGTATGAGCAGTTCTTC.

This clone is a singleton in its sample. The chain couples TRBV7-8 to TRBJ2-1, with no clear D. The germline gives CDR1 SGHVS, CDR2 FQNEAQ. Trimming left V 4 bases short and J 1 base short, with 14 bases between. The CDR3 has 16 residues. The CDR3: CASSSTAGWSYNEQFF. CDR3 DNA: TGTGCCAGCAGCTCGACGGCAGGTTGGTCCTACAATGAGCAGTTCTTC.

The chain links TRBV19 to TRBJ1-5, with TRBD1 matching over 9 bases. J gave up 2 bases and V 7 bases, and 6 bases lay outside the gene matches. CDR3 length equals 15 residues. Germline CDR1 and CDR2: LNHDA and SQIVND (reference sequence). The CDR3 is CASTSQGAGNQPQHF. As DNA, the CDR3 is TGTGCCAGTACCTCACAGGGGGCCGGCAATCAGCCCCAGCATTTT.

The chain employs TRBV7-2 and TRBJ1-3; a possible D gene is TRBD1 (6 bases). From germline, CDR1 is SGHTA and CDR2 FQGNSA. The CDR3 totals 14 residues. Trimming removed 5 bases at V and 7 bases at J, with 15 bases between. For the CDR3, the DNA is TGTGCCAGCAGCCCGAACCGACAGGACAACACCATATATTTT. Its translation: CASSPNRQDNTIYF.

The rearrangement uses TRBV27 and TRBJ2-1; 7 bases fit TRBD2. CDR3 length equals 14 residues. Germline V gene lookup returns CDR1 MNHEY and CDR2 SMNVEV (reference sequence). J lost 2 bases, V lost 2 bases, and 0 bases had no gene match. The chain's CDR3 is CASSLRGAYNEQFF. The DNA of the CDR3 is TGTGCCAGCAGTTTACGGGGGGCCTACAATGAGCAGTTCTTC.

The V call is TRBV18, the J call TRBJ2-7; weak D call: TRBD2 (6 bases). CDR1 KGHSH and CDR2 LQKENI come from the germline V gene. Trimming removed 4 bases at V and 0 bases at J, with 10 bases between. CDR3 length: 14 residues. CDR3 protein: CASSQGLLSYEQYF. The CDR3 DNA is TGTGCCAGCTCACAGGGACTGCTCTCCTACGAGCAGTACTTC. The whole variable domain, remainder taken from reference TRBV18 and TRBJ2-7, is NAGVMQNPRHLVRRRGQEARLRCSPMKGHSHVYWYRQLPEEGLKFMVYLQKENIIDESGMPKERFSAEFPKEGPSILRIQQVVRGDSAAYFCASSQGLLSYEQYFGPGTRLTVT.

The genes are TRBV7-2 and TRBJ1-1; perhaps TRBD1 as D (6 bases). The CDR3 runs to 14 residues. From germline, CDR1 is SGHTA and CDR2 FQGNSA. The germline V and J ends were trimmed by 5 bases and 0 bases, with 10 bases remaining between them. DNA for the CDR3: TGTGCCAGCAGCCCTGACAGGCTGAACACTGAAGCTTTCTTT. Its translation: CASSPDRLNTEAFF.

This chain links TRBV5-6 with TRBJ2-7, with D maybe TRBD2 (7 bases). The V gene lost 4 bases and the J gene lost 2 bases, with 22 bases spanning the gap. Germline V gives CDR1 SGHDT, CDR2 YYEEEE. The CDR3 length is 17 residues. DNA for the CDR3: TGTGCCAGCAGCCCCGCCTGGGAGGGGGACCGAACCTACGAGCAGTACTTC. Residues: CASSPAWEGDRTYEQYF.

The rearrangement joins TRBV7-2 to TRBJ1-5; unclear D gene. This CDR3 is 15 amino acids long. The V end lost 5 bases, the J end lost 0 bases, and 11 bases lay between the germline ends. CDR1 is SGHTA and CDR2 is FQGNSA in the germline V gene. Written as DNA, the CDR3 is TGTGCCAGCAGCCCCGACAATTTTAGCAATCAGCCCCAGCATTTT. Protein: CASSPDNFSNQPQHF.

The chain employs TRBV6-5 and TRBJ1-1; 10 bases align to TRBD1. This CDR3 contains 16 residues. The V gene end was trimmed by 2 bases and the J gene end by 2 bases; junction bases not matched to a gene: 5. The germline V gene has CDR1 MNHEY and CDR2 SVGAGI. This CDR3 is CASSYVTGGPNTEAFF. CDR3 bases: TGTGCCAGCAGTTACGTGACAGGGGGCCCAAACACTGAAGCTTTCTTT.

The chain links TRBV6-1 to TRBJ2-3; 12 nucleotides align to TRBD1. The germline gives CDR1 MNHNS, CDR2 SASEGT. V shed 3 bases, J shed 11 bases, and the junction held 9 bases outside the gene matches. CDR3 length: 15 residues. The CDR3 region is CASSEGQGASLLQYF. The CDR3 region has the DNA TGTGCCAGCAGTGAGGGACAGGGGGCGAGTCTTCTGCAGTATTTT.